This T cell receptor beta chain was found in a study of T cell repertoires in cytomegalovirus infection. Study as a whole: An indication of both CMV infection and matching HLA type came from public TCR beta signatures.

Study outcomes and limitations: Cumulative public TCR beta family frequency identified carriers of CMV plus the relevant HLA. Dominating the ex vivo response were HLA-C-restricted CMV-specific TCR beta clonotypes.

Germline V CDR1 and CDR2: MNHEY, SVGAGI. Trimming removed 0 bases from V and 4 bases from J, with 8 bases in between. The CDR3 has 14 amino acids. TCRdb processed the reads anew with MiXCR; each CDR3 protein has one entry. The sample shows roughly 700,000 distinct CDR3 sequences, around 31% of them seen only once. In the case of this clonotype: The target antigen is unknown.

The sample here was cultured PBMCs, taken from culture after CMV antigen stimulation. The sequence came from a human donor in good health (CMV status not recorded). Some clones in this sample may be carry-over from other donors' samples. This chain links TRBV6-5 with TRBJ2-3; unclear D gene. The CDR3 here is CASSYSVLADTQYF. CDR3 bases: TGTGCCAGCAGTTACTCCGTACTGGCAGATACGCAGTATTTT.